This T cell receptor (beta chain) derives from a study of beta chain features in type 1 diabetes. Study results and limitations: In all four CD4+ subsets, TCRB CDR3 length was significantly, moderately reduced in type 1 diabetes.

What was sequenced were expressed TCRB transcripts, since all of the isolated RNA had been reverse transcribed. Libraries were prepared by immunoSEQ multiplex PCR; TCRdb keeps only in-frame clonotypes and omits some of them. The sample records some 350,000 clones, roughly 13% being singletons. This clone appeared a few times. Its antigen is as yet unknown. The purity of all sorted populations exceeded 98%. Looked up from germline, CDR1 is SGHDT and CDR2 is YYEEEE. The CDR3 covers 16 residues. V shed 4 bases and J 3 bases; nucleotides not matched to a gene: 8. Sequencing used naive CD4+ T cells from blood. This chain uses TRBV5-6 with TRBJ1-2; 11 bases are shared with TRBD1. The sequence was collected from a woman aged 18-29 years with type 1 diabetes. The CDR3 DNA reads TGTGCCAGCAGCCCCCGGACAGGGGGCTCCCACTATGGCTACACCTTC. It yields the protein CASSPRTGGSHYGYTF.